The text below deals with one TCR beta chain. This specimen belongs to a study of blood T cell repertoires in COVID-19. Some clones are missing from TCRdb's copy, which holds only in-frame ones; the method was immunoSEQ multiplex PCR. The table includes around 90,000 clones, roughly 88% detected once. This CDR3 has 16 amino acids. Germline lookup yields CDR1 LNHDA and CDR2 SQIVND (reference sequence). Unmatched junction bases numbered 4, after V lost 3 bases and J lost 1 base. The TCR originated in a man aged 45-65 years with COVID-19, enrolled during active disease. The rearrangement links TRBV19 to TRBJ2-1; 9 nucleotides match TRBD1. Sequencing was carried out using peripheral blood. CDR3 in DNA: TGTGCCAGTAGTATTGAGGGACAGGGATCCTACAATGAGCAGTTCTTC. Translation gives CASSIEGQGSYNEQFF. Drawing the rest from reference TRBV19 and TRBJ2-1, the complete variable domain is DGGITQSPKYLFRKEGQNVTLSCEQNLNHDAMYWYRQDPGQGLRLIYYSQIVNDFQKGDIAEGYSVSREKKESFPLTVTSAQKNPTAFYLCASSIEGQGSYNEQFFGPGTRLTVL.